This TCR beta chain was profiled in a study of beta chain features in type 1 diabetes. Overall study context: What patients shared with healthy donors was a similar profile of age, gender and cell yields. Notes on the study in general: The naive, central memory and Treg TCRB repertoires showed an apparent similarity that was greater among patients than among healthy donors.

Sequenced material consisted of expressed TCRB transcripts (all of the isolated RNA was reverse transcribed). Sequencing used immunoSEQ multiplex PCR; TCRdb keeps in-frame clones, though not all of them. The sample records 350,000 to 450,000 clones, around 15% being singletons. As to this clone: Its antigen remains unknown.

What was sequenced was naive CD4+ T cells from blood. The receptor was derived from a woman between 18 and 30 years old in good health.

CDR3 sequence: CASSLTSGRHNEQFF. Here the CDR3 DNA reads TGTGCCAGCAGTCTGACTAGCGGGAGACACAATGAGCAGTTCTTC. The chain couples TRBV7-9 to TRBJ2-1, with 12 bases that match TRBD2. The CDR3 spans 15 residues. Germline assignment: CDR1 SEHNR and CDR2 FQNEAQ (reference sequence). With 6 bases clipped from V and 5 bases from J, the junction kept 5 bases outside the gene matches.